These 27 T cell receptor beta chains originate from one sample sequenced in a study of blood T cell repertoires in COVID-19. Method: immunoSEQ multiplex PCR; TCRdb's copy keeps in-frame clones and lacks some. Among 160,000 or so clones listed, under 85% were seen once. Sequencing input: peripheral blood. The receptors originated from a man aged 70 or older who had recovered from COVID-19.

The count of this clone is one. The gene calls are TRBV28 and TRBJ2-2, with D maybe TRBD1 (5 bases). This CDR3 comprises 15 residues. V was clipped by 5 bases and J by 4 bases, with 14 bases between them. Germline CDR1 reads MDHEN; CDR2 reads SYDVKM. CDR3 DNA: TGTGCCAGCAGTGTAGGGGATCGGTTCACCGGGGAGCTGTTTTTT. This sequence encodes CASSVGDRFTGELFF.

This clone was found once. This rearrangement joins TRBV6-1 to TRBJ1-5, with a possible D match to TRBD1 (6 bases). The V gene lost 0 bases and the J gene lost 3 bases, with 9 bases spanning the gap. CDR1 and CDR2 from the germline V gene are MNHNS and SASEGT. This CDR3 contains 15 residues. This CDR3 is CASSEAAGVNQPQHF. The CDR3 DNA is TGTGCCAGCAGTGAAGCAGCAGGGGTCAATCAGCCCCAGCATTTT.

V is TRBV18 and J is TRBJ2-1; TRBD2 agrees at 10 bases. From germline, CDR1 is KGHSH and CDR2 LQKENI. With V trimmed by 4 bases and J by 5 bases, 11 bases remained unmatched. This CDR3 is built from 17 residues. The DNA of the CDR3 is TGTGCCAGCTCACTTAACCCTAGCGGGAGTTTCAACAATGAGCAGTTCTTC. Protein product: CASSLNPSGSFNNEQFF.

The genes are TRBV2 and TRBJ2-7; 7 bases are shared with TRBD2. The CDR3 has 12 amino acids. J was trimmed by 7 bases and V by 4 bases; bases with no gene match: 4. Germline values: CDR1 SNHLY, CDR2 FYNNEI. This CDR3 is CASSGGGEEQYF. CDR3 DNA: TGTGCCAGCAGTGGGGGGGGAGAAGAGCAGTACTTC.

As for this clone: Other DNA sequences from this sample encode an identical CDR3 as well. The J gene is TRBJ1-1, the V gene TRBV7-9, with a weak D call TRBD1 (5 bases). Germline CDR1 and CDR2: SEHNR and FQNEAQ (reference sequence). Between the trimmed V and J ends, which lost 1 base and 3 bases, there was a span of 9 bases. This CDR3 has 14 amino acids. The CDR3 DNA reads TGTGCCAGCAGCTTAGGAACAGGCGACACTGAAGCTTTCTTT. Its translation: CASSLGTGDTEAFF.

This chain joins TRBV4-3 and TRBJ2-1; D is uncertain. The CDR3 spans 18 residues. Germline V gene data show CDR1 as LGHNA and CDR2 as YSLEER. Deletions cut 0 bases from V and 0 bases from J, with 15 bases between. CDR3 bases: TGCGCCAGCAGCCAAGATCGCGCGGCGTTGAGCTCCTACAATGAGCAGTTCTTC. It translates to CASSQDRAALSSYNEQFF.

This chain joins TRBV3-1 (or the pseudogene TRBV3-2) and TRBJ2-7, with no clear D. V was clipped by 4 bases and J by 6 bases, with 13 bases between them. This CDR3 has 13 residues. The germline gives CDR1 LGHDT, CDR2 YNNKEL (reference sequence). The CDR3 region has the DNA TGTGCCAGCAGCCCCTCGCAGCCGGGCGAGCAGTACTTC. Translating it yields CASSPSQPGEQYF.

The rearrangement uses TRBV11-2 and TRBJ2-7; the match to TRBD1 covers 7 bases. CDR3 length: 14 residues. V lost 9 bases to trimming and J lost 1 base; unmatched junction nucleotides: 9. The germline V gene encodes CDR1 SGHAT and CDR2 FQNNGV. CDR3 amino acids: CASQDKGASYEQYF. The CDR3 region has the DNA TGTGCCAGTCAGGATAAGGGGGCTTCCTACGAGCAGTACTTC.

The chain employs TRBV27 and TRBJ1-1; weak D call: TRBD1 (5 bases). In germline, CDR1 is MNHEY, CDR2 SMNVEV (reference sequence). Deletions cut 3 bases from V and 1 base from J, with 9 bases between. The length of the CDR3 is 14 residues. Here the CDR3 DNA reads TGTGCCAGCAGTTTCAGGGATCCGAACACTGAAGCTTTCTTT. Its protein is CASSFRDPNTEAFF.

Written as DNA, the CDR3 is TGTGCCAGCAGTCACGGGACAGGGGTTCTCTCGGCCCAGTACTTC. It is translated as CASSHGTGVLSAQYF. The rearrangement uses TRBV6-6 and TRBJ2-5; 10 bases map to TRBD1. The CDR3 contains 15 residues. The trim removed 5 bases at V and 9 bases at J, leaving 12 bases unmatched. Germline V gene sequence: CDR1 MNHNY, CDR2 SVGAGI (reference sequence).

The chain recombines TRBV28 with TRBJ1-1; D perhaps matches TRBD1 (6 bases). Germline loops: CDR1 MDHEN, CDR2 SYDVKM. The germline V and J ends were trimmed by 6 bases and 5 bases, with 7 bases remaining between them. The CDR3 consists of 11 residues. The CDR3 nucleotides are TGTGCCAGCAGAGGGGGTACTGAAGCTTTCTTT. This codes for CASRGGTEAFF.

Only a few counts were recorded for this clone. The chain has TRBV5-8 and TRBJ1-3; 7 nucleotides line up with TRBD1. CDR1 and CDR2 (germline): SGHTS, YDEGEE. Losses at the gene ends were 4 bases for V and 2 bases for J; bases not matched to a gene: 3. The CDR3 sequence is 14 residues long. This chain's CDR3 is CASSLDRAGNTIYF. In DNA form, the CDR3 reads TGTGCCAGCAGCCTTGACAGGGCTGGAAACACCATATATTTT.

The rearrangement links TRBV28 to TRBJ2-7; 7 bases align to TRBD2. This CDR3 contains 15 residues. Germline CDR1 and CDR2: MDHEN and SYDVKM. The V gene end was trimmed by 4 bases and the J gene end by 4 bases; junction bases not matched to a gene: 10. This chain's CDR3 is CASSSVGGGRYEQYF. The DNA of the CDR3 is TGTGCCAGCAGTTCCGTCGGGGGAGGGCGGTACGAGCAGTACTTC.

This clone occurred once. CDR3 in DNA: TGTGCCAGCAGCCAAGAACCCGGACAGTTGGCCATTCAGTACTTC. Translating gives CASSQEPGQLAIQYF. The chain employs TRBV3-1 (or the pseudogene TRBV3-2) and TRBJ2-4; D may be TRBD1 (6 bases). The V end lost 0 bases, the J end lost 9 bases, and 15 bases lay between the germline ends. The CDR3 spans 15 residues. Germline loops: CDR1 LGHDT, CDR2 YNNKEL (reference sequence).

The rearrangement joins TRBV27 to TRBJ2-2, with TRBD1 identical over 8 bases. Germline V gives CDR1 MNHEY, CDR2 SMNVEV (reference sequence). V trimming: 4 bases; J trimming: 1 base; junction bases outside the gene matches: 11. This CDR3 contains 18 residues. CDR3 region: CASSSSQTGALNTGELFF. CDR3 DNA sequence: TGTGCCAGCAGTTCCTCCCAGACAGGGGCACTGAACACCGGGGAGCTGTTTTTT.

V and J are TRBV7-2 and TRBJ2-5, with 9 bases fitting TRBD1. Germline V gene data show CDR1 as SGHTA and CDR2 as FQGNSA. The trim removed 5 bases at V and 5 bases at J, leaving 15 bases unmatched. The CDR3 is 17 residues long. In DNA form, the CDR3 reads TGTGCCAGCAGCAAAACAACAGGGGGCGGCCTTGTGGAGACCCAGTACTTC. This encodes CASSKTTGGGLVETQYF.

The V and J genes are TRBV7-2 and TRBJ2-5; 8 bases agree with TRBD2. Germline V CDR1 and CDR2: SGHTA, FQGNSA. V was clipped by 1 base and J by 2 bases; unmatched bases: 6. CDR3 length: 16 amino acids. The CDR3 reads CASSLVWASGQETQYF. The CDR3 nucleotides read TGTGCCAGCAGCTTAGTCTGGGCTAGCGGGCAAGAGACCCAGTACTTC.

This chain links TRBV5-1 with TRBJ2-2; a possible D gene is TRBD1 (6 bases). Germline values: CDR1 SGHRS, CDR2 YFSETQ. V was pared by 1 base and J by 1 base, with 11 bases between. The CDR3 has 16 amino acids. CDR3 in amino acids: CASSLSVTGNTGELFF. The CDR3 region has the DNA TGCGCCAGCAGCTTGTCAGTGACAGGGAACACCGGGGAGCTGTTTTTT.

The V gene is TRBV5-1, the J gene TRBJ1-4; D unclear. CDR1 and CDR2 (germline): SGHRS, YFSETQ. Trimming removed 4 bases at V and 3 bases at J, with 13 bases between. This CDR3 is built from 15 residues. The CDR3 DNA reads as TGCGCCAGCAGCCCGTCCGGGGTGGCTAATGAAAAACTGTTTTTT. As protein: CASSPSGVANEKLFF.

The chain joins TRBV19 to TRBJ1-2, with TRBD1 matching 9 bases. With V trimmed by 6 bases and J by 4 bases, 3 bases remained unmatched. CDR1 is LNHDA and CDR2 is SQIVND in the germline V gene (reference sequence). The CDR3 sequence is 13 residues long. The CDR3 reads CASRGQGLYGYTF. The CDR3 DNA follows: TGTGCCAGTAGGGGACAGGGCCTCTATGGCTACACCTTC. Filled out from reference TRBV19 and TRBJ1-2, the complete variable domain reads DGGITQSPKYLFRKEGQNVTLSCEQNLNHDAMYWYRQDPGQGLRLIYYSQIVNDFQKGDIAEGYSVSREKKESFPLTVTSAQKNPTAFYLCASRGQGLYGYTFGSGTRLTVV.

The V call is TRBV21-1, the J call TRBJ2-7; the DNA was not used to check the table's D call, TRBD2. TRBV21-1 is an annotated pseudogene. The CDR3 spans 14 residues. The CDR3 nucleotides are TGTGCCAGCAGCAAGAAACTCGTCACCTACGAGCAGTACTTC. This encodes CASSKKLVTYEQYF.

The chain links TRBV5-1 to TRBJ2-3; TRBD2 aligns across 11 bases. The V segment lost 0 bases and the J segment 0 bases; nucleotides outside the gene matches: 0. This CDR3 spans 16 amino acids. Germline V gives CDR1 SGHRS, CDR2 YFSETQ. The CDR3 coding sequence is TGCGCCAGCAGCTTGGGACTAGCGGGGAGCACAGATACGCAGTATTTT. Amino acids: CASSLGLAGSTDTQYF.

This sequence joins TRBV3-1 (or the pseudogene TRBV3-2) and TRBJ2-1, with 11 bases fitting TRBD2. CDR1 is LGHDT, CDR2 YNNKEL, per germline (reference sequence). Losses at the gene ends were 4 bases for V and 6 bases for J; bases not matched to a gene: 20. The length of the CDR3 is 20 residues. This chain's CDR3 is CASSRVFRSKGLAVINEQFF. Here the CDR3 DNA reads TGTGCCAGCAGCCGTGTATTCAGGTCAAAGGGACTAGCGGTTATCAATGAGCAGTTCTTC.

The J gene is TRBJ2-3, the V gene TRBV29-1; weak D call: TRBD1 (5 bases). CDR1 and CDR2 (germline): SQVTM, ANQGSEA. CDR3 size: 14 residues. V lost 4 bases and J lost 2, with 13 bases in between. CDR3 sequence: CSVGWGGYTDTQYF. The CDR3 DNA is TGCAGCGTTGGTTGGGGCGGTTACACAGATACGCAGTATTTT.

V is TRBV15 and J is TRBJ1-1; TRBD1 is a possible D gene (5 bases). CDR1 and CDR2 (germline): LNHNV, YYDKDF (reference sequence). CDR3 length: 14 residues. V was cut by 1 base and J by 1 base, with 7 bases left in between. The CDR3 sequence: CATSRVDRNTEAFF. CDR3 nucleotide sequence: TGTGCCACCAGCAGAGTTGACAGGAACACTGAAGCTTTCTTT.

The rearrangement uses TRBV4-2 and TRBJ2-1; D not resolved. The CDR3 has 16 residues. CDR1 and CDR2 (germline): LGHNA, YNFKEQ. Deletions cut 0 bases from V and 0 bases from J, with 9 bases between. CDR3 sequence (DNA): TGTGCCAGCAGCCAAGATAGTGTCTCCTCCTACAATGAGCAGTTCTTC. This sequence encodes CASSQDSVSSYNEQFF.

V usage is TRBV4-1 and J usage is TRBJ1-1, with D possibly TRBD1 on 5 matching bases. CDR1 is MGHRA, CDR2 YSYEKL, per germline. The CDR3 length is 14 residues. The V and J ends lost 1 base and 4 bases respectively, with 10 bases between them. The CDR3 region is CASSQGSGPTEAFF. The DNA of the CDR3 is TGCGCCAGCAGCCAAGGGTCAGGGCCCACTGAAGCTTTCTTT.